The TCR beta chain under discussion was sequenced for a study of T cell repertoires in cytomegalovirus infection. Study details: Both CMV infection and a matching HLA type were indicated by public TCR beta signatures. Study-wide results and limits: HLA-C-restricted CMV-specific TCR beta clonotypes were dominant in the ex vivo response.

TCRdb re-derived calls from the reads in MiXCR, one entry per CDR3 protein. The sample has about 310,000 distinct CDR3 sequences, roughly 15% seen once. This clonotype was seen more than once but under ten times. Its antigen is unknown. V was clipped by 1 base and J by 3 bases, with 9 bases between them. Germline V CDR1 and CDR2: LGHNT, FRNRAP. The length of the CDR3 is 14 residues. This receptor was taken from a human donor in good health (CMV status not recorded). Some clones in this sample may be carry-over from other donors' samples. The genes are TRBV12-5 and TRBJ1-1; D is possibly TRBD1 (6 bases). Specimen: PBMCs. The CDR3 is CASGLEQGYTEAFF. The CDR3 DNA reads TGTGCTAGTGGTTTGGAGCAGGGGTACACTGAAGCTTTCTTT.